Sequencing of this T cell receptor (beta chain) was carried out in a study of type 1 regulatory T cells. Study-wide context: An in vitro protocol generated T-allo10, a Tr1-enriched, alloantigen-specific CD4 T cell product.

There are 14 residues in the CDR3. Germline-derived CDR1 and CDR2 are LGHNA and YNFKEQ. V dropped 1 base and J dropped 3 bases, with 9 bases sitting between them. Each CDR3 protein gets one entry after TCRdb re-called the reads with MiXCR. The sample shows tens of thousands of distinct CDR3 sequences, 60% to 80% of them seen only once. A remark on this clonotype: The antigen is undetermined.

The chain is built from TRBV4-2 and TRBJ1-1; D remains unclear. The sequence was obtained from a human donor in good health. Specimen: cultured non-Tr1 T cells, either the whole culture or a sorted T cell fraction (not recorded which). The CDR3 region is CASSQATLYTEAFF. The CDR3 nucleotides are TGTGCCAGCAGCCAAGCCACCCTGTACACTGAAGCTTTCTTT.